This T cell receptor beta chain derives from a study of OX40 agonist ivuxolimab in advanced cancers. Clones were sequenced by immunoSEQ multiplex PCR, and TCRdb holds only the in-frame ones, with some missing. The table records tens of thousands of clones, approximately 83% of them present only once. There are 16 residues in the CDR3. The V end lost 2 bases, the J end lost 4 bases, and 12 bases lay between the germline ends. Germline CDR1 and CDR2: KGHSH and LQKENI. This specimen was CD4+ or CD8+ T cells sorted from blood, taken in a trial of the OX40 agonist ivuxolimab. This chain links TRBV18 with TRBJ2-6; D remains unclear. The clonotype was recovered from an adult with an advanced solid tumor such as melanoma, head and neck, liver or kidney cancer. The CDR3 reads CASSPTMVTGANVLTF. In DNA form, the CDR3 reads TGTGCCAGCTCACCAACGATGGTAACCGGGGCCAACGTCCTGACTTTC.